The 2 T cell receptor beta chains below come from one sample, sequenced in a study of T-cell reconstitution after alpha-beta-depleted transplantation in children. Unique molecular identifiers were built into the TCRbeta library. TCRdb re-analysed the PCR reads in MiXCR, keeping a single row per CDR3 protein. The table shows about 98,000 distinct CDR3 sequences, with roughly 7.2% occurring only once. This sample comprised PBMCs, obtained before TCRalphabeta/CD19-depleted stem cell transplant. These receptors originate from a boy under 10 years old with acute lymphoblastic leukemia, due to receive a stem cell transplant.

This clonotype came up many times. The genes are TRBV10-3 and TRBJ1-5; D gene uncertain. Germline lookup yields CDR1 ENHRY and CDR2 SYGVKD. The length of the CDR3 is 12 residues. Trimming left V 3 bases short and J 4 bases short, with 4 bases between. The CDR3 bases are TGTGCCATCAGTGATCAAAATCAGCCCCAGCATTTT. This sequence encodes CAISDQNQPQHF.

This clonotype was detected a few times. The chain has TRBV6-4 and TRBJ2-1; 7 bases are a match to TRBD2. Trimming removed 4 bases from V and 1 base from J; junction bases left unmatched: 4. This CDR3 contains 15 residues. Germline V gives CDR1 MRHNA, CDR2 SNTAGT. CDR3 in amino acids: CASSARAGSYNEQFF. The DNA for the CDR3 is TGTGCCAGCAGTGCCCGAGCGGGATCCTACAATGAGCAGTTCTTC.